This is a list of T cell receptor beta chains from one sample in a study of CD8 T cells in ankylosing spondylitis. TCRdb redid the calling of the 5' RACE reads with MiXCR, one entry per CDR3 protein. The sample contains fewer than 250,000 distinct CDR3 sequences, roughly 24% of which appear only once. Sequencing was done on a sample of blood, either unsorted or a sorted T cell fraction (not recorded which). The origin of the receptors is a male donor with ankylosing spondylitis or in good health (not recorded which). CDR3s include the opening cysteine and the closing phenylalanine or tryptophan. A D gene is named only where the DNA matches it firmly.

J gene	D gene	V gene	CDR3 protein
TRBJ1-1	.	TRBV29-1	CSVGGSEGKTEAFF
TRBJ1-4	.	TRBV6-1	CASKAVPGFPTNEKLFF
TRBJ1-3	.	TRBV20-1	CSASQNSGNTIYF
TRBJ2-1	.	TRBV7-2	CASSPYGGEQFF
TRBJ2-7	.	TRBV5-5	CASSRDRYEQYF
TRBJ2-7	TRBD1	TRBV19	CASRVTGGPYEQYF
TRBJ2-1	.	TRBV27	CASNRGREKSNEQFF
TRBJ1-5	TRBD1	TRBV12-3/TRBV12-4	CASSSGQYGNQPQHF
TRBJ2-6	.	TRBV12-3/TRBV12-4	CASSLRETGANVLTF
TRBJ1-3	.	TRBV18	CASSRKPSQDGNTIYF
TRBJ2-1	.	TRBV5-6	CASSLGQWYNEQFF
TRBJ2-3	.	TRBV25-1	CASSQVGRPTDTQYF
TRBJ2-3	.	TRBV5-1	CASSSRQASTDTQYF
TRBJ2-1	TRBD2	TRBV27	CASSSPGSGIRISYNEQFF
TRBJ2-1	.	TRBV15	CATSKTYNEQFF
TRBJ2-5	.	TRBV5-1	CASSTGRGYQETQYF
TRBJ2-3	TRBD2	TRBV20-1	CRALAFLDTQYF
TRBJ2-5	.	TRBV20-1	CSASLNRETQYF